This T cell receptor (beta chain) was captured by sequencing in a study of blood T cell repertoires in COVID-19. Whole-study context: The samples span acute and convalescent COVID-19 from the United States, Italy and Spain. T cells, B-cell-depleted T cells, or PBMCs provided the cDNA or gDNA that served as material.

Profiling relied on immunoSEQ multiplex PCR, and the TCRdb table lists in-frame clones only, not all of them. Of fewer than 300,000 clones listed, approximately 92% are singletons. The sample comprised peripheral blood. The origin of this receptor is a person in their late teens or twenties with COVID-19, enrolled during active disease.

CDR3 region: CAISDVEETQYF. The CDR3 nucleotides are TGTGCCATCAGTGATGTAGAAGAGACCCAGTACTTC. This chain connects TRBV10-3 to TRBJ2-5, with D unclear. The germline V gene encodes CDR1 ENHRY and CDR2 SYGVKD. Trimming removed 3 bases at V and 3 bases at J, with 5 bases between. The CDR3 runs 12 residues.